This T cell receptor (beta chain) comes out of a study of neoadjuvant anti-PD-1 for oral cavity cancer. Blood libraries mostly used approximately 450 ng genomic DNA, six replicates each. Method: immunoSEQ multiplex PCR; TCRdb's copy keeps in-frame clones and lacks some. This sample has roughly 13,000 clones, with around 75% found just once. The CDR3 length is 13 residues. Germline values: CDR1 PRHDT, CDR2 FYEKMQ (reference sequence). Trimming pared 5 bases from V and 3 bases from J, leaving 10 bases between. This TCR derives from a person aged 35-79 years with oral cavity squamous cell carcinoma. The sequencing used PBMCs, collected before nivolumab (anti-PD-1) treatment. The chain is built from TRBV13 and TRBJ2-5; D gene ambiguous. This CDR3 reads CASSLAAKETQYF. CDR3 bases: TGTGCCAGCAGCCTTGCCGCCAAAGAGACCCAGTACTTC.